The next 28 T cell receptor beta chains were all read from a single sample in a study of blood T cell repertoires in COVID-19. Sequencing was performed with immunoSEQ multiplex PCR; in TCRdb, only in-frame clones are kept and a portion is missing. The repertoire includes about 220,000 clones, approximately 78% of them detected once, and about 5% sits in the top ten. Sequencing was done on a sample of peripheral blood. All receptors derive from a woman between 65 and 79 years old with COVID-19, enrolled during active disease.

In DNA, the CDR3 is TGTGCCAGCAGCCCCCCGGGACTAGCGAGGGAGACCCAGTACTTC. It specifies CASSPPGLARETQYF. The chain employs TRBV3-1 (or the pseudogene TRBV3-2) and TRBJ2-5; 10 positions match TRBD2. There are 15 residues in the CDR3. V lost 4 bases and J lost 5; bases outside the gene matches: 7. Per the germline V gene, CDR1 is LGHDT and CDR2 is YNNKEL (reference sequence).

The rearrangement joins TRBV18 to TRBJ2-1; D is undetermined. Germline CDR1 reads KGHSH; CDR2 reads LQKENI. Trimming shortened V by 3 bases and J by 5 bases, and 8 bases separated the two germline ends. The CDR3 consists of 13 residues. CDR3 residues: CASSPPSNNEQFF. CDR3 bases: TGTGCCAGCTCACCGCCGAGCAACAATGAGCAGTTCTTC.

This chain joins TRBV12-3 or TRBV12-4 and TRBJ1-2; the D is unclear. The CDR3 has 13 amino acids. Trimming took 1 base from V and 7 from J, leaving 10 bases between them. For the CDR3, the DNA is TGTGCCAGCAGTTTAGATCCGGGGTCTGGCTACACCTTC. Amino acids: CASSLDPGSGYTF.

This chain connects TRBV18 to TRBJ2-5; 7 bases agree with TRBD1. With 2 bases clipped from V and 5 bases from J, the junction kept 8 bases outside the gene matches. Germline V gene lookup returns CDR1 KGHSH and CDR2 LQKENI. The CDR3 loop spans 15 amino acids. CDR3 DNA sequence: TGTGCCAGCTCACCAGAGACAGGGAAGCAGGAGACCCAGTACTTC. Translation gives CASSPETGKQETQYF.

This chain connects TRBV4-1 to TRBJ2-7; 7 bases are a match to TRBD2. The V gene end was trimmed by 0 bases and the J gene end by 7 bases; junction bases not matched to a gene: 9. The CDR3 is 15 residues long. Germline V gives CDR1 MGHRA, CDR2 YSYEKL. The CDR3 spells CASSQDRGGTMEQYF. CDR3 nucleotide sequence: TGCGCCAGCAGCCAAGATCGGGGCGGGACTATGGAGCAGTACTTC.

The table lists this clone with a few counts. This sequence joins TRBV6-2 or TRBV6-3 and TRBJ2-1, with 15 positions matching TRBD2. This CDR3 is 20 amino acids long. V gave up 6 bases and J gave up 2 bases; unmatched junction bases: 14. Germline V CDR1 and CDR2: MNHEY, SVGEGT. This chain's CDR3 is CASSQRPGLAGGGAYNEQFF. For the CDR3, the DNA is TGTGCCAGCAGCCAGCGCCCGGGACTAGCGGGAGGAGGGGCCTACAATGAGCAGTTCTTC.

The V and J genes are TRBV18 and TRBJ1-1; D unresolved. Germline CDR1 and CDR2: KGHSH and LQKENI. With 3 bases removed from V and 1 base from J, the gap between germline ends came to 9 bases. The CDR3 is 14 residues long. CDR3 amino acids: CASSPRQENTEAFF. Here the CDR3 DNA reads TGTGCCAGCTCACCCAGGCAAGAGAACACTGAAGCTTTCTTT.

The CDR3 is CASSFSYQPQHF. In DNA form, the CDR3 reads TGTGCCAGCAGTTTCTCTTATCAGCCCCAGCATTTT. The chain has TRBV28 and TRBJ1-5; unclear D gene. CDR1 MDHEN and CDR2 SYDVKM come from the germline V gene. CDR3 size: 12 residues. V dropped 3 bases and J dropped 5 bases, with 5 bases sitting between them.

The rearrangement uses TRBV27 and TRBJ1-1; 10 positions agree with TRBD1. Germline V gene data show CDR1 as MNHEY and CDR2 as SMNVEV (reference sequence). The CDR3 runs to 17 residues. Trimming took 6 bases from V and 1 from J; bases not matched to a gene: 11. In nucleotides, the CDR3 is TGTGCCAGCAGGTGGACCGGGACAGGGGCGCCGAACACTGAAGCTTTCTTT. The encoded protein is CASRWTGTGAPNTEAFF.

The chain links TRBV12-5 to TRBJ2-1; perhaps TRBD1 as D (6 bases). Germline V CDR1 and CDR2: LGHNT, FRNRAP. This CDR3 has 14 amino acids. Trimming pared 5 bases from V and 8 bases from J, leaving 16 bases between. CDR3 bases: TGTGCTAGTGGTCAGGGGAGCTCCGGGGATGAGCAGTTCTTC. This sequence encodes CASGQGSSGDEQFF.

V is TRBV3-1 (or the pseudogene TRBV3-2) and J is TRBJ1-4, with D possibly matching TRBD1 (5 bases). This CDR3 has 15 amino acids. V was clipped by 0 bases and J by 8 bases, with 13 bases between them. CDR1 and CDR2 from the germline V gene are LGHDT and YNNKEL (reference sequence). CDR3 in amino acids: CASSQEVRDNEKLFF. As DNA, the CDR3 is TGTGCCAGCAGCCAAGAGGTCAGGGATAACGAAAAACTGTTTTTT.

This chain uses TRBV5-4 with TRBJ2-7; 7 nucleotides agree with TRBD2. Germline trimming cut 6 bases from V and 2 bases from J; bases unmatched to any gene: 17. Per the germline V gene, CDR1 is SGHNT and CDR2 is YYREEE (reference sequence). The CDR3 is 17 amino acids. The CDR3 loop reads CASTLGGGVGATYEQYF. CDR3 coding DNA: TGTGCCAGCACCCTGGGGGGGGGTGTCGGAGCGACCTACGAGCAGTACTTC.

Concerning this clone itself: Other DNA sequences within the sample encode an identical CDR3. The chain couples TRBV9 to TRBJ2-1; 7 bases are shared with TRBD2. The CDR3 is 15 residues long. The V gene's germline CDR1 is SGDLS and CDR2 YYNGEE. Trimming cost V 0 bases and J 4 bases; bases outside gene matches: 4. This CDR3 is CASSVEGGSYNEQFF. The CDR3 region has the DNA TGTGCCAGCAGCGTAGAGGGCGGGAGTTACAATGAGCAGTTCTTC.

This chain uses TRBV2 with TRBJ2-7; a weak D match, TRBD2 (6 bases). CDR1 is SNHLY, CDR2 FYNNEI, per germline. This CDR3 has 14 residues. The germline V and J ends were trimmed by 8 bases and 3 bases, with 17 bases remaining between them. CDR3 amino acids: CASGGGTLNYEQYF. The CDR3 DNA reads as TGTGCCAGCGGAGGCGGGACTCTTAACTACGAGCAGTACTTC.

V usage is TRBV19 and J usage is TRBJ1-2; 9 bases align to TRBD1. The CDR3 is made up of 17 amino acids. The trim removed 1 base at V and 7 bases at J, leaving 13 bases unmatched. CDR1 is LNHDA and CDR2 is SQIVND in the germline V gene (reference sequence). CDR3: CASSIAFGKQGASGYTF. The CDR3, as DNA: TGTGCCAGTAGTATAGCGTTTGGGAAACAGGGGGCGAGTGGCTACACCTTC.

This clone was recorded only once. The genes are TRBV29-1 and TRBJ2-7; the D is unclear. CDR1 and CDR2 (germline): SQVTM, ANQGSEA. With 4 bases removed from V and 1 base from J, the gap between germline ends came to 5 bases. The CDR3 runs to 11 residues. The CDR3 loop reads CSVARSYEQYF. The DNA of the CDR3 is TGCAGCGTTGCTAGATCCTACGAGCAGTACTTC.

This clone was found a few times. The V call is TRBV2, the J call TRBJ2-3, with 10 bases identical to TRBD2. CDR1 is SNHLY, CDR2 FYNNEI, per germline. V shed 0 bases, J shed 3 bases, and the junction held 12 bases outside the gene matches. This CDR3 is 19 amino acids long. The CDR3 reads CASSEALGLARFGTDTQYF. Written as DNA, the CDR3 is TGTGCCAGCAGTGAAGCGCTGGGACTAGCGAGGTTTGGGACAGATACGCAGTATTTT.

The genes are TRBV19 and TRBJ1-1, with TRBD1 matching over 8 bases. Losses at the gene ends were 5 bases for V and 0 bases for J; bases not matched to a gene: 5. The germline V gene has CDR1 LNHDA and CDR2 SQIVND (reference sequence). This CDR3 has 15 residues. The CDR3 nucleotides read TGTGCCAGTAGTGGGGGACAGGCTATGAACACTGAAGCTTTCTTT. Translating gives CASSGGQAMNTEAFF. Full variable domain (rest looked up from reference TRBV19 and TRBJ1-1): DGGITQSPKYLFRKEGQNVTLSCEQNLNHDAMYWYRQDPGQGLRLIYYSQIVNDFQKGDIAEGYSVSREKKESFPLTVTSAQKNPTAFYLCASSGGQAMNTEAFFGQGTRLTVV.

The chain recombines TRBV5-4 with TRBJ2-7, with D unclear. The CDR3 sequence is 13 residues long. Germline V gives CDR1 SGHNT, CDR2 YYREEE (reference sequence). Deletions cut 3 bases from V and 2 bases from J, with 9 bases between. As DNA, the CDR3 is TGTGCCAGCAGCTCCCGGCAGGCCTACGAGCAGTACTTC. Residues: CASSSRQAYEQYF.

This CDR3 is CASSISGVEQFF. Written as DNA, the CDR3 is TGTGCCAGTAGTATTTCAGGGGTCGAGCAGTTCTTC. The chain recombines TRBV19 with TRBJ2-1; D may be TRBD1 (6 bases). V shed 3 bases and J shed 10 bases, with 10 bases lying between them. CDR1 LNHDA and CDR2 SQIVND come from the germline V gene (reference sequence). CDR3 length: 12 amino acids.

This chain links TRBV27 with TRBJ1-4; 8 bases are a match to TRBD1. Germline CDR1 is MNHEY and CDR2 is SMNVEV (reference sequence). J was trimmed by 2 bases and V by 5 bases; bases with no gene match: 4. The CDR3 extends over 15 amino acids. The DNA for the CDR3 is TGTGCCAGCAGTGCGGACAGGGTGACTAATGAAAAACTGTTTTTT. Translating it yields CASSADRVTNEKLFF. Supplemented by reference TRBV27 and TRBJ1-4, the full variable domain reads EAQVTQNPRYLITVTGKKLTVTCSQNMNHEYMSWYRQDPGLGLRQIYYSMNVEVTDKGDVPEGYKVSRKEKRNFPLILESPSPNQTSLYFCASSADRVTNEKLFFGSGTQLSVL.

This clone has ten or more counts. J is TRBJ1-3 and V is TRBV5-6; D perhaps matches TRBD1 (6 bases). Trimming shortened V by 4 bases and J by 0 bases, and 14 bases separated the two germline ends. Germline values: CDR1 SGHDT, CDR2 YYEEEE. CDR3 length: 16 amino acids. CDR3: CASSLGTDSSGNTIYF. CDR3 bases: TGTGCCAGCAGCCTGGGGACGGACAGCTCTGGAAACACCATATATTTT.

The DNA for the CDR3 is TGCGCCAGCACCCTCTATGCGGGTACCTATGGCTACACCTTC. Its translation: CASTLYAGTYGYTF. This chain links TRBV5-1 with TRBJ1-2; D uncertain. Germline CDR1 reads SGHRS; CDR2 reads YFSETQ. The CDR3 consists of 14 residues. V lost 6 bases and J lost 4, with 16 bases in between. The full variable domain, rest sourced from reference TRBV5-1 and TRBJ1-2, is KAGVTQTPRYLIKTRGQQVTLSCSPISGHRSVSWYQQTPGQGLQFLFEYFSETQRNKGNFPGRFSGRQFSNSRSEMNVSTLELGDSALYLCASTLYAGTYGYTFGSGTRLTVV.

This chain uses TRBV27 with TRBJ1-5; D is unclear. Trimming shortened V by 2 bases and J by 0 bases, and 5 bases separated the two germline ends. CDR3 length: 14 residues. Germline CDR1 and CDR2: MNHEY and SMNVEV (reference sequence). CDR3 DNA: TGTGCCAGCAGTTTACAGGATAGCAATCAGCCCCAGCATTTT. The encoded protein is CASSLQDSNQPQHF.

The CDR3 DNA reads TGTGCCACCAGTGATTTTCTAGCGGAGACCTACAATGAGCAGTTCTTC. Translating it yields CATSDFLAETYNEQFF. This chain connects TRBV24-1 to TRBJ2-1, with 7 positions matching TRBD2. The V segment lost 1 base and the J segment 2 bases; nucleotides outside the gene matches: 4. Germline V lookup: CDR1 KGHDR, CDR2 SFDVKD. CDR3 length equals 16 residues.

V gene TRBV4-2 combines with J gene TRBJ2-2; 12 bases are a match to TRBD2. Germline trimming cut 4 bases from V and 4 bases from J; bases unmatched to any gene: 4. The CDR3 loop spans 16 amino acids. CDR1 LGHNA and CDR2 YNFKEQ come from the germline V gene. CDR3 in DNA: TGTGCCAGCAGCCCAGGACTAGCGGGAATCACCGGGGAGCTGTTTTTT. This translates into CASSPGLAGITGELFF.

The chain carries TRBV10-3 and TRBJ2-7, with TRBD2 matching 11 bases. Germline assignment: CDR1 ENHRY and CDR2 SYGVKD. The CDR3 is made up of 17 amino acids. V trimming: 3 bases; J trimming: 2 bases; junction bases outside the gene matches: 9. CDR3: CAISDTGTSGSPYEQYF. The CDR3 bases are TGTGCCATCAGTGATACCGGGACTAGCGGCTCACCCTACGAGCAGTACTTC.

This clone was detected many times. V is TRBV9 and J is TRBJ1-2; 7 bases align to TRBD1. The germline CDR1 and CDR2 sequences are SGDLS and YYNGEE. V trimming: 0 bases; J trimming: 4 bases; junction bases outside the gene matches: 6. This CDR3 is 15 amino acids long. For the CDR3, the DNA is TGTGCCAGCAGCGTAGAGCCGACAGGGTCCTATGGCTACACCTTC. Its protein is CASSVEPTGSYGYTF.